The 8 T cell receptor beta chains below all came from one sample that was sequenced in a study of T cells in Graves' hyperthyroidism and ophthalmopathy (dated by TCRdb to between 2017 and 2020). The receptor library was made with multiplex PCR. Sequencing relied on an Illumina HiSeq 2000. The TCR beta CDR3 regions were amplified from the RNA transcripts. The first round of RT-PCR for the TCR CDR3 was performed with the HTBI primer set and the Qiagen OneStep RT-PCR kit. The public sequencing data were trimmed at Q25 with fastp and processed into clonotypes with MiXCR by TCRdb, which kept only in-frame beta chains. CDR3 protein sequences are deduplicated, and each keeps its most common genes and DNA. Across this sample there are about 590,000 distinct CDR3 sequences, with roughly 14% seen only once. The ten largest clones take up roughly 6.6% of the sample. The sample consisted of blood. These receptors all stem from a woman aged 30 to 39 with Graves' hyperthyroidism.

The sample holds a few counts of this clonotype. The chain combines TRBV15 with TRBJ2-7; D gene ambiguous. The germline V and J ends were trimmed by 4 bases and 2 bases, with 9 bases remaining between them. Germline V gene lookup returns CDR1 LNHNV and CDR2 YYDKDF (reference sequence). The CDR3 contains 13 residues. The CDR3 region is CATSIVPAYEQYF. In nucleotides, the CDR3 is TGTGCCACCAGCATCGTCCCAGCCTACGAGCAGTACTTC.

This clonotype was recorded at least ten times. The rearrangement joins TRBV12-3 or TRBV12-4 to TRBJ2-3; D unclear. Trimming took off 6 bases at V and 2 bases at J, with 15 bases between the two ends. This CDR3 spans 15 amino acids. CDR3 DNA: TGTGCCAGCAGCTTGACGCAGGCGCTCACAGATACGCAGTATTTT. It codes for CASSLTQALTDTQYF.

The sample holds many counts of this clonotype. As DNA, the CDR3 is TGCGCCAGCAGCTTACTAGCGGGAAAGGACACCGGGGAGCTGTTTTTT. As protein: CASSLLAGKDTGELFF. The chain joins TRBV5-1 to TRBJ2-2; 10 bases map to TRBD2. Germline trimming cut 2 bases from V and 3 bases from J; bases unmatched to any gene: 4. The CDR3 loop spans 16 amino acids. Germline CDR1 SGHRS, CDR2 YFSETQ.

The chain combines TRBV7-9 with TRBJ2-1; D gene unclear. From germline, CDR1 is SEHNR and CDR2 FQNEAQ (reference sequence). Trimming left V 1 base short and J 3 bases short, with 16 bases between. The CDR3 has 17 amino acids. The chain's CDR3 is CASSLGRIGRDYNEQFF. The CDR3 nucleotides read TGTGCCAGCAGCTTAGGTCGGATAGGAAGGGACTACAATGAGCAGTTCTTC.

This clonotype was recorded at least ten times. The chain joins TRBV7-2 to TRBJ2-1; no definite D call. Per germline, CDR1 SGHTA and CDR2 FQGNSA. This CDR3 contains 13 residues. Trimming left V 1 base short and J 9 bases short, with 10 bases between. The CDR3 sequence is CASSLVGRPEQFF. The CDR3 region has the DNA TGTGCCAGCAGCTTAGTCGGGCGACCTGAGCAGTTCTTC. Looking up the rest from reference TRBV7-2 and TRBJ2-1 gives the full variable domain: GAGVSQSPSNKVTEKGKDVELRCDPISGHTALYWYRQSLGQGLEFLIYFQGNSAPDKSGLPSDRFSAERTGGSVSTLTIQRTQQEDSAVYLCASSLVGRPEQFFGPGTRLTVL.

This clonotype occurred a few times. The CDR3 region has the DNA TGTGCCAGCAGCGTAGGGAAACAGGGGGCGAACACCGGGGAGCTGTTTTTT. Protein sequence: CASSVGKQGANTGELFF. The gene calls are TRBV9 and TRBJ2-2; the match to TRBD1 covers 8 bases. The V segment lost 0 bases and the J segment 0 bases; nucleotides outside the gene matches: 4. CDR3 length equals 17 residues. CDR1 is SGDLS and CDR2 is YYNGEE in the germline V gene.

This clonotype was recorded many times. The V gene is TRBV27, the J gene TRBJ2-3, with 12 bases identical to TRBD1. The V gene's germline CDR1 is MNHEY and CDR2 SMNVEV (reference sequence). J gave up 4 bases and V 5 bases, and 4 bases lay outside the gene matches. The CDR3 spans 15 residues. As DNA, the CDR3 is TGTGCCAGCAGTGACGGGACAGGGGGCGCAGATACGCAGTATTTT. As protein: CASSDGTGGADTQYF.

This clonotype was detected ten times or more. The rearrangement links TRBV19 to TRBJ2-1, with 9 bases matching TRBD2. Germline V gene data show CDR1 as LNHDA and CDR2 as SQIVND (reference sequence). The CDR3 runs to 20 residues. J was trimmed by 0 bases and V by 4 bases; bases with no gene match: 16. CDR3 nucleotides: TGTGCCAGTAGTAATAAGAAATTTCGACTAGCGGTAAGCTCCTACAATGAGCAGTTCTTC. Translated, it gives CASSNKKFRLAVSSYNEQFF.